One sample yielded the 19 T cell receptor beta chains listed below, sequenced in a study of T cell responses to AZD1222 COVID-19 vaccine. TCRdb keeps only in-frame clones here, not all; method: immunoSEQ multiplex PCR. The sample shows approximately 150,000 clones, 80% to 95% of them seen only once. Sequencing used peripheral blood, obtained on day 0 of AZD1222 vaccination. These receptors were collected from an adult in good health.

The DNA of the CDR3 is TGCGCCAGCAGCCAAGATACTGACCAGGGCCCCTGGAATGAGCAGTTCTTC. This sequence encodes CASSQDTDQGPWNEQFF. V usage is TRBV4-3 and J usage is TRBJ2-1; the D gene is possibly TRBD1 (5 bases). The CDR3 spans 17 residues. Germline assignment: CDR1 LGHNA and CDR2 YSLEER. Trimming removed 0 bases at V and 7 bases at J, with 19 bases between.

There are a few counts of this clone. The V gene is TRBV9, the J gene TRBJ1-5; tentatively, D is TRBD1 (5 bases). In germline, CDR1 is SGDLS, CDR2 YYNGEE. This CDR3 is 14 amino acids long. V was cut by 1 base and J by 3 bases, with 8 bases left in between. The CDR3 here is CASSVTGINQPQHF. For the CDR3, the DNA is TGTGCCAGCAGCGTAACAGGAATCAATCAGCCCCAGCATTTT.

The chain combines TRBV11-2 with TRBJ1-4, with 10 bases fitting TRBD1. The V gene end was trimmed by 5 bases and the J gene end by 7 bases; junction bases not matched to a gene: 4. The CDR3 totals 14 residues. CDR1 is SGHAT and CDR2 is FQNNGV in the germline V gene. DNA of the CDR3: TGTGCCAGCAGCCCCGACAGGGGGCTTGAAAAACTGTTTTTT. Its protein product is CASSPDRGLEKLFF. Full variable domain (remainder filled in from reference TRBV11-2 and TRBJ1-4): EAGVAQSPRYKIIEKRQSVAFWCNPISGHATLYWYQQILGQGPKLLIQFQNNGVVDDSQLPKDRFSAERLKGVDSTLKIQPAKLEDSAVYLCASSPDRGLEKLFFGSGTQLSVL.

This sequence joins TRBV10-3 and TRBJ2-7; 9 bases align to TRBD1. The CDR3 extends over 15 amino acids. Germline V gene sequence: CDR1 ENHRY, CDR2 SYGVKD. J was trimmed by 3 bases and V by 6 bases; bases with no gene match: 9. CDR3 coding DNA: TGTGCCATCAGAGACAGGGGGGCCGAGGGCTACGAGCAGTACTTC. It is translated as CAIRDRGAEGYEQYF.

The chain uses TRBV30 and TRBJ2-3; D unresolved. Per germline, CDR1 GTSNPN and CDR2 SVGIG (reference sequence). V was trimmed by 4 bases and J by 0 bases, leaving 8 bases between them. The CDR3 has 13 amino acids. The DNA of the CDR3 is TGTGCCTGGAACACGAAGAGCACAGATACGCAGTATTTT. Its translation is CAWNTKSTDTQYF.

This chain joins TRBV30 and TRBJ2-7, with no clear D. Germline loops: CDR1 GTSNPN, CDR2 SVGIG (reference sequence). The CDR3 spans 15 residues. V dropped 0 bases and J dropped 3 bases, with 15 bases sitting between them. CDR3 in DNA: TGTGCCTGGAGTGTAAGCAGCTTAGTCTTCTACGAGCAGTACTTC. Translated, it gives CAWSVSSLVFYEQYF.

The chain employs TRBV5-1 and TRBJ1-3; D is perhaps TRBD1 (5 bases). CDR1 SGHRS and CDR2 YFSETQ come from the germline V gene. CDR3 size: 17 residues. V lost 8 bases and J lost 4, with 25 bases in between. This CDR3 reads CASHEGTGDMRGNTIYF. The DNA of the CDR3 is TGCGCCAGTCACGAGGGCACAGGCGATATGCGCGGAAACACCATATATTTT. Using reference TRBV5-1 and TRBJ1-3 for the parts outside the CDR3, the full variable domain is KAGVTQTPRYLIKTRGQQVTLSCSPISGHRSVSWYQQTPGQGLQFLFEYFSETQRNKGNFPGRFSGRQFSNSRSEMNVSTLELGDSALYLCASHEGTGDMRGNTIYFGEGSWLTVV.

This chain joins TRBV7-6 and TRBJ2-5; unclear D gene. The CDR3 has 15 residues. The germline V gene has CDR1 SGHVS and CDR2 FNYEAQ. The germline V and J ends were trimmed by 1 base and 0 bases, with 9 bases remaining between them. In DNA form, the CDR3 reads TGTGCCAGCAGCTTAGGCCTCGGCTACCAAGAGACCCAGTACTTC. Amino acids: CASSLGLGYQETQYF.

This clone was seen once. V and J are TRBV11-3 and TRBJ2-1; TRBD2 is a possible D gene (5 bases). The germline CDR1 and CDR2 sequences are SGHNT and YENEEA. CDR3 length: 14 residues. Between the trimmed V and J ends, which lost 4 bases and 3 bases, there was a span of 10 bases. The CDR3 here is CASSSSGNYNEQFF. CDR3 nucleotide sequence: TGTGCCAGCAGCTCGAGCGGAAACTACAATGAGCAGTTCTTC. Full variable domain (outside the CDR3, taken from reference TRBV11-3 and TRBJ2-1): EAGVVQSPRYKIIEKKQPVAFWCNPISGHNTLYWYLQNLGQGPELLIRYENEEAVDDSQLPKDRFSAERLKGVDSTLKIQPAELGDSAVYLCASSSSGNYNEQFFGPGTRLTVL.

The chain carries TRBV7-2 and TRBJ1-1, with D maybe TRBD1 (6 bases). CDR1 is SGHTA and CDR2 is FQGNSA in the germline V gene. Trimming took off 5 bases at V and 4 bases at J, with 17 bases between the two ends. This CDR3 has 15 amino acids. For the CDR3, the DNA is TGTGCCAGCAGCCTCAATCCGGGACAAACCACTGAAGCTTTCTTT. Protein sequence: CASSLNPGQTTEAFF.

V is TRBV12-3 or TRBV12-4 and J is TRBJ2-7; TRBD1 is a possible D gene (5 bases). Trimming removed 8 bases from V and 4 bases from J, with 12 bases in between. This CDR3 is built from 12 residues. The chain's CDR3 is CASGHAGYEQYF. The CDR3 DNA reads TGTGCCAGCGGACACGCAGGGTACGAGCAGTACTTC.

The genes are TRBV28 and TRBJ1-3; the D is unclear. Per germline, CDR1 MDHEN and CDR2 SYDVKM. The V end was cut by 7 bases, the J end by 0 bases, with 10 bases between. CDR3 length: 14 residues. The CDR3 loop reads CASKAIDSGNTIYF. The CDR3 nucleotides read TGTGCCAGCAAGGCCATCGACTCTGGAAACACCATATATTTT. The full variable domain, completed using reference TRBV28 and TRBJ1-3, is DVKVTQSSRYLVKRTGEKVFLECVQDMDHENMFWYRQDPGLGLRLIYFSYDVKMKEKGDIPEGYSVSREKKERFSLILESASTNQTSMYLCASKAIDSGNTIYFGEGSWLTVV.

CDR3: CASSSLNEQFF. The CDR3, as DNA: TGTGCCAGCAGCTCACTTAATGAGCAGTTCTTC. The chain recombines TRBV5-6 with TRBJ2-1; D remains unclear. V lost 3 bases, J lost 7 bases, and 5 bases lay in between. From germline, CDR1 is SGHDT and CDR2 YYEEEE. CDR3 length: 11 amino acids.

The V and J genes are TRBV19 and TRBJ2-1, with 13 bases lining up with TRBD2. This CDR3 is built from 16 residues. Germline V gene sequence: CDR1 LNHDA, CDR2 SQIVND (reference sequence). V dropped 2 bases and J dropped 6; count of bases not matched to a gene: 4. The CDR3 DNA is TGTGCCAGTAGTATACAAACTAGCGGGGGGGGCAATGAGCAGTTCTTC. Translating gives CASSIQTSGGGNEQFF. Combining the CDR3 with reference TRBV19 and TRBJ2-1 gives the whole variable domain DGGITQSPKYLFRKEGQNVTLSCEQNLNHDAMYWYRQDPGQGLRLIYYSQIVNDFQKGDIAEGYSVSREKKESFPLTVTSAQKNPTAFYLCASSIQTSGGGNEQFFGPGTRLTVL.

CDR3 region: CASSYSTGPGNTIYF. CDR3 in DNA: TGTGCCAGCAGTTACTCGACAGGCCCGGGAAACACCATATATTTT. The J gene is TRBJ1-3, the V gene TRBV6-5; D is perhaps TRBD1 (6 bases). The CDR3 consists of 15 residues. Germline V gene data show CDR1 as MNHEY and CDR2 as SVGAGI. Trimming cost V 0 bases and J 4 bases, with 10 bases left between them.

The J gene is TRBJ1-5, the V gene TRBV2; tentative D call: TRBD1 (5 bases). This CDR3 is 14 amino acids long. Germline V gives CDR1 SNHLY, CDR2 FYNNEI. V was pared by 6 bases and J by 1 base, with 10 bases between. The DNA of the CDR3 is TGTGCCAGCAGGGGGACGATAAGCAATCAGCCCCAGCATTTT. This gives the protein CASRGTISNQPQHF. Full variable domain (missing parts from reference TRBV2 and TRBJ1-5): EPEVTQTPSHQVTQMGQEVILRCVPISNHLYFYWYRQILGQKVEFLVSFYNNEISEKSEIFDDQFSVERPDGSNFTLKIRSTKLEDSAMYFCASRGTISNQPQHFGDGTRLSIL.

This clone occurred once. The CDR3 here is CASSQELGPYGYTF. The CDR3, as DNA: TGTGCCAGCAGCCAGGAACTGGGCCCCTATGGCTACACCTTC. This chain uses TRBV4-2 with TRBJ1-2; D gene uncertain. Germline-derived CDR1 and CDR2 are LGHNA and YNFKEQ. The CDR3 sequence is 14 residues long. Trimming removed 3 bases at V and 4 bases at J, with 12 bases between.

The CDR3 here is CASSPRDRLAYEQYF. The CDR3 bases are TGTGCCAGCAGCCCAAGGGACAGACTTGCCTACGAGCAGTACTTC. The chain uses TRBV5-8 and TRBJ2-7, with TRBD1 matching 7 bases. Germline V lookup: CDR1 SGHTS, CDR2 YDEGEE. The CDR3 has 15 residues. The ends lost 4 bases at V and 2 bases at J; junction bases unmatched: 9.

Here the CDR3 DNA reads TGTGCCAGCAGAAACGGGGGACAGCAGAATGAAAAACTGTTTTTT. It specifies CASRNGGQQNEKLFF. The chain links TRBV6-5 to TRBJ1-4; 7 bases agree with TRBD1. This CDR3 comprises 15 residues. In germline, CDR1 is MNHEY, CDR2 SVGAGI. Trimming took 6 bases from V and 5 from J; bases not matched to a gene: 9.